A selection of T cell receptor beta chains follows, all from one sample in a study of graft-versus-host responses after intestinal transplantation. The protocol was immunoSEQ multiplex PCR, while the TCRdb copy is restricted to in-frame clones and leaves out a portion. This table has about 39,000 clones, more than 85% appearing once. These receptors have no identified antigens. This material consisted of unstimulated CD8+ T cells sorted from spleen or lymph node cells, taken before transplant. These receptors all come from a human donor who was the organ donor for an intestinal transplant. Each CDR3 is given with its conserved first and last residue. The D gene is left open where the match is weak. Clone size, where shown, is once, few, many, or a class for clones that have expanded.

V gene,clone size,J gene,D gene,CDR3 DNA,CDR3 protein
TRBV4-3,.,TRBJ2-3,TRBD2,TGCGCCAGCAGCCAAACACCGACTAGCGGGAGGGCCGGCACAGATACGCAGTATTTT,CASSQTPTSGRAGTDTQYF
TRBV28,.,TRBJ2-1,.,TGTGCCAGCAGTTTGTCTAGGGCCCGAAGAAATGAGCAGTTCTTC,CASSLSRARRNEQFF
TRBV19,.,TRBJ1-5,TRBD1,TGTGCCAGTACTATCCAGGGGGCTCTTCAGCCCCAGCATTTT,CASTIQGALQPQHF
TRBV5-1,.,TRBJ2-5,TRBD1,TGCGCCAGCAGCTTGAAGGGGGCGCGCCAAGAGACCCAGTACTTC,CASSLKGARQETQYF
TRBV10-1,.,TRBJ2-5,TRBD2,TGCGCCAGCAGTGATTTTGGACTAGCGGGACAAGAGACCCAGTACTTC,CASSDFGLAGQETQYF
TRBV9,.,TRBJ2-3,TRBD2,TGTGCCAGCAGTTCTAGCGGGAGTACAGATACGCAGTATTTT,CASSSSGSTDTQYF
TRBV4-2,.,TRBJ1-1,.,TGTGCCAGCAGCCAAGAGCTGACAGACATGAACACTGAAGCTTTCTTT,CASSQELTDMNTEAFF
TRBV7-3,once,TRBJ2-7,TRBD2,TGTGCCAGCAGCTTAATAGCGGGAGGGCCTCGGGAGCAGTACTTC,CASSLIAGGPREQYF
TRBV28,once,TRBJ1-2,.,TGTGCCAGCAGCTTGGTCCGGACAGATGGCTACACCTTC,CASSLVRTDGYTF
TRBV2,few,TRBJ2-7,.,TGTGCCAGCAGTGACACCTACGAGCAGTACTTC,CASSDTYEQYF
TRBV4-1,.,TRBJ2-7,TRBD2,TGCGCCAGCAGCCACGGACTAGCCTACGAGCAGTACTTC,CASSHGLAYEQYF
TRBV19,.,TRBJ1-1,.,TGTGCCAGTAGTATAGGAGGGGGAAGGAACACTGAAGCTTCCTTT,CASSIGGGRNTEASF
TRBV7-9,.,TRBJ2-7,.,TGTGCCAGCAGCTCCGGGACCGACTACGAGCAGTACTTC,CASSSGTDYEQYF
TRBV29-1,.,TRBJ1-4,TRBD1,TGCAGCGTTCGGACAGGGAATAATGAAAAACTGTTTTTT,CSVRTGNNEKLFF
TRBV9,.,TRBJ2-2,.,TGTGCCAGCAGCGGGGGGCTGAGCGGTGGGGAGCTGTTTTTT,CASSGGLSGGELFF
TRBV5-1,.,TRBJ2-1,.,TGCGCCAGCACCGCCCTAGCCGATCCCATCTCCTACAATGAGCAGTTCTTC,CASTALADPISYNEQFF
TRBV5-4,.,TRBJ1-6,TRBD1,TGTGCCAGCAGCTCGACAGGGACGGGCTCACCCCTCCACTTT,CASSSTGTGSPLHF
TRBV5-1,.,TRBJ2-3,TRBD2,TGCGCCAGCAGCCCCGATAGCGGGAGGGCTGTGGATACGCAGTATTTT,CASSPDSGRAVDTQYF
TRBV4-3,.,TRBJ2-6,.,TGCGCCAGCAGCCGAGCCGGAGCCGGGACATGGAGGACTGGGGCCAACGTCCTGACTTTC,CASSRAGAGTWRTGANVLTF
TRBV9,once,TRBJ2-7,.,TGTGCCAGCAGCGTAGGGGACGGCTACGAGCAGTACTTC,CASSVGDGYEQYF
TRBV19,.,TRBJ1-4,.,TGTGCCAGTCGAGGCGAGGGACGGTTTAATGAAAAACTGTTTTTT,CASRGEGRFNEKLFF
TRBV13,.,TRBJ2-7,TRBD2,TGTGCCAGCAGCCGGGAGGGCCACGAGCAGTACTTC,CASSREGHEQYF
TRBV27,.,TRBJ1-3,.,TGTGCCAGCAGTTTAGGCTCTGGAAACACCATATATTTT,CASSLGSGNTIYF
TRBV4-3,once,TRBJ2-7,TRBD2,TGCGCCAGCAGTCGGTCGAGGCTAGCGGGAGATGAGCAGTACTTC,CASSRSRLAGDEQYF
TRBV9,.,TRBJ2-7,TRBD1,TGTGCCAGCAGCGTACAGGGGGCCGAACTTTACGAGCAGTACTTC,CASSVQGAELYEQYF
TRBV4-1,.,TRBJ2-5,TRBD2,TGCGCCAGCAGCCAACTAGCGGTACAAGAGACCCAGTACTTC,CASSQLAVQETQYF
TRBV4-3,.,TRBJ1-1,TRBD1,TGCGCCAGCAGCCCCGGACAGGGAGGGATGAACACTGAAGCTTTCTTT,CASSPGQGGMNTEAFF
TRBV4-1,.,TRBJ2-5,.,TGCGCCAGCAGCCAAGCCGGGACTCAAGAGACCCAGTACTTC,CASSQAGTQETQYF
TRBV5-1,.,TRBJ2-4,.,TGCGCCAGCAGCTTGGCGGACCACGAAAACATTCAGTACTTC,CASSLADHENIQYF
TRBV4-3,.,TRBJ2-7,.,TGCGCCAGCAGCCCCACGGCAGGTTCCTACGAGCAGTACTTC,CASSPTAGSYEQYF
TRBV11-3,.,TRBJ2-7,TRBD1,TGTGCCAGCAGCTTACAAGGGACAGGCAGCTCCTACGAGCAGTACTTC,CASSLQGTGSSYEQYF
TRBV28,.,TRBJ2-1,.,TGTGCCGGCCCTTTGGGCCCAACCTACAATGAGCAGTTCTTC,CAGPLGPTYNEQFF
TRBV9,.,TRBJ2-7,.,TGTGCCAGCAGCGTAGGTGGGGGCCCCTACGAGCAGTACTTC,CASSVGGGPYEQYF
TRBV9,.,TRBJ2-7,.,TGTGCCAGCAGCGCCAACCAGGGGCAGGGCCACTACGAGCAGTACTTC,CASSANQGQGHYEQYF
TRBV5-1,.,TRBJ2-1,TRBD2,TGCGCCAGCAGCCCGGGACTACTCTACAATGAGCAGTTCTTC,CASSPGLLYNEQFF
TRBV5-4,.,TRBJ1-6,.,TGTGCCAGCAGCTTGGCGGGGTCGGGAGATTCACCCCTCCACTTT,CASSLAGSGDSPLHF
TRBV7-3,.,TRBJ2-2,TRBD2,TGTGCCAGCAGCTTACATACCGGACTAGCGGGAGCCCCCGGGGAGCTGTTTTTT,CASSLHTGLAGAPGELFF
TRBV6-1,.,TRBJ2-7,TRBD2,TGTGCCAGCAGTGAAGCTTCATGGACTAGCGGGACCAACGAGCAGTACTTC,CASSEASWTSGTNEQYF